This T cell receptor beta chain derives from a study of OX40 agonist ivuxolimab in advanced cancers. Findings and limits, study-wide: Partial responders at 0.1-3.0 mg/kg showed near-lowest clonal expansion.

Germline CDR1 is MGHDK and CDR2 is SYGVNS. CDR3 length equals 14 residues. V gave up 4 bases and J gave up 1 base, with 10 bases separating them. The repertoire was sequenced with immunoSEQ multiplex PCR; TCRdb's copy has only in-frame clones and lacks some. The sample has roughly 90,000 clones, around nine tenths seen once; the top ten hold 0.7% to 1%. Details on this clone: Its specificity is not known.

The specimen comprised CD4+ or CD8+ T cells sorted from blood, sampled in a trial of the OX40 agonist ivuxolimab. This clonotype originated in an adult with an advanced solid tumor such as melanoma, head and neck, liver or kidney cancer. This chain joins TRBV25-1 and TRBJ1-1; perhaps TRBD1 as D (6 bases). CDR3 protein: CASSGSTGNTEAFF. For the CDR3, the DNA is TGTGCCAGCAGTGGATCGACAGGGAACACTGAAGCTTTCTTT. Complete variable domain (other parts from reference TRBV25-1 and TRBJ1-1): EADIYQTPRYLVIGTGKKITLECSQTMGHDKMYWYQQDPGMELHLIHYSYGVNSTEKGDLSSESTVSRIRTEHFPLTLESARPSHTSQYLCASSGSTGNTEAFFGQGTRLTVV.